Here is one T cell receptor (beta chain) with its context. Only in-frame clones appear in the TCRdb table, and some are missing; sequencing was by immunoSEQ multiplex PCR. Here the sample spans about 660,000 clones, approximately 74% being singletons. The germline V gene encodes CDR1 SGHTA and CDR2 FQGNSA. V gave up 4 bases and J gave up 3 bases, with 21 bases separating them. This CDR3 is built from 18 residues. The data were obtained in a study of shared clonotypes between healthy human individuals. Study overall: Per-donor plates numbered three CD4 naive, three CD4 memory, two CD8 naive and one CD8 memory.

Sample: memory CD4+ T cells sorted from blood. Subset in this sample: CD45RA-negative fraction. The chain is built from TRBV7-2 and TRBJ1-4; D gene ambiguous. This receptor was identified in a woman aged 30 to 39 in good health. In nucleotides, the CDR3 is TGTGCCAGCAGCTCCCGGACCGAAACCCTGGGAGCTAATGAAAAACTGTTTTTT. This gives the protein CASSSRTETLGANEKLFF. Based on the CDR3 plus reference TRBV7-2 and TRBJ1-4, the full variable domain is GAGVSQSPSNKVTEKGKDVELRCDPISGHTALYWYRQSLGQGLEFLIYFQGNSAPDKSGLPSDRFSAERTGGSVSTLTIQRTQQEDSAVYLCASSSRTETLGANEKLFFGSGTQLSVL.